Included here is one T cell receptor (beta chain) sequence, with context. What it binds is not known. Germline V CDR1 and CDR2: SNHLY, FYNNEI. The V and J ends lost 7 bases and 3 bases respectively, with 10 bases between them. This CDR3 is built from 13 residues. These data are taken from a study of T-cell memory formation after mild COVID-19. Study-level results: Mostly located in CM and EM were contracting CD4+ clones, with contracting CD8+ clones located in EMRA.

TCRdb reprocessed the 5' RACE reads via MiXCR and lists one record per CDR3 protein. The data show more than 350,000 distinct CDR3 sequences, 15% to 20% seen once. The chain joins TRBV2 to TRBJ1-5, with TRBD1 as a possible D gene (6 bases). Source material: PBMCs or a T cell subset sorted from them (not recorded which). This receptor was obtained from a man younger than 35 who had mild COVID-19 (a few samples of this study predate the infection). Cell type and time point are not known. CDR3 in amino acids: CASTTGNNQPQHF. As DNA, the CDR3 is TGTGCCAGCACGACAGGCAACAATCAGCCCCAGCATTTT.